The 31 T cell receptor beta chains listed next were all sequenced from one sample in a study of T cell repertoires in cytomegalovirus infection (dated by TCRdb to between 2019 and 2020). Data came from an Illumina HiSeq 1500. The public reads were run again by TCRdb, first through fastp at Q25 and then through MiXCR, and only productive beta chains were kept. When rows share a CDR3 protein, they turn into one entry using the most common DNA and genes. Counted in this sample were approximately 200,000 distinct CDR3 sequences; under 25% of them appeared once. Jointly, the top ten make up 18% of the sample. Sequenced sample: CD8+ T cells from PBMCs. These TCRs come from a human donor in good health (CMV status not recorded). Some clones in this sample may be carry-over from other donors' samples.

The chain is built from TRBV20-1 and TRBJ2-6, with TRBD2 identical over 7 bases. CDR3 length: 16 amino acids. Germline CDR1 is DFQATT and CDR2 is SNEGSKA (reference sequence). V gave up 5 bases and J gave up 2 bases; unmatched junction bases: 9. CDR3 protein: CSAGEGLTAGANVLTF. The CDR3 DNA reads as TGCAGTGCTGGGGAGGGATTGACCGCTGGGGCCAACGTCCTGACTTTC.

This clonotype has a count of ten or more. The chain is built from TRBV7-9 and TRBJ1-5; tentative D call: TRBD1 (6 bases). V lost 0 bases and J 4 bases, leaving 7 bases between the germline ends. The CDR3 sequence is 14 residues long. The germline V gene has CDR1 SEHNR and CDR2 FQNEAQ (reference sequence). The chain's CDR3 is CASSLATGNQPQHF. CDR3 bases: TGTGCCAGCAGCTTAGCCACAGGGAATCAGCCCCAGCATTTT. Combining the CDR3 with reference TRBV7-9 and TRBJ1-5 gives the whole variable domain DTGVSQNPRHKITKRGQNVTFRCDPISEHNRLYWYRQTLGQGPEFLTYFQNEAQLEKSRLLSDRFSAERPKGSFSTLEIQRTEQGDSAMYLCASSLATGNQPQHFGDGTRLSIL.

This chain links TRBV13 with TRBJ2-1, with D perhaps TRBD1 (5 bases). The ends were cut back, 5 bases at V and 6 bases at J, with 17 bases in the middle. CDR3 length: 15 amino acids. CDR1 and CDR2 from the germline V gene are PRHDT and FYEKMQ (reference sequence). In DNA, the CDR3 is TGTGCCAGCAGCCCCCTGAGACAGCCTTTCAATGAGCAGTTCTTC. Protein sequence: CASSPLRQPFNEQFF.

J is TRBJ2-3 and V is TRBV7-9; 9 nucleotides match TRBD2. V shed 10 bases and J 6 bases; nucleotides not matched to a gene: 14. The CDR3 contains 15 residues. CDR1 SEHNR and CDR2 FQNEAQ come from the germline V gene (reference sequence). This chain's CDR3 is CATLSGLARTDTQYF. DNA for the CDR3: TGTGCCACCCTATCCGGACTAGCGAGGACGGATACGCAGTATTTT.

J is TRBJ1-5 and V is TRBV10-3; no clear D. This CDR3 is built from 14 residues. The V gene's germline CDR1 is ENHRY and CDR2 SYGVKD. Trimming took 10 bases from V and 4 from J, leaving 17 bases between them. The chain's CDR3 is CATQAPLGNQPQHF. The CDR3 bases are TGTGCCACCCAGGCCCCTCTGGGTAATCAGCCCCAGCATTTT.

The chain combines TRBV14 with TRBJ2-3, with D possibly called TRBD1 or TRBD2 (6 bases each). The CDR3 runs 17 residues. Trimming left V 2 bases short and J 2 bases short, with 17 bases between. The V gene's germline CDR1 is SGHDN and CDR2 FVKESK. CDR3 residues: CASSQPYAGHPTDTQYF. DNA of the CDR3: TGTGCCAGCAGCCAACCCTATGCGGGACACCCCACAGATACGCAGTATTTT.

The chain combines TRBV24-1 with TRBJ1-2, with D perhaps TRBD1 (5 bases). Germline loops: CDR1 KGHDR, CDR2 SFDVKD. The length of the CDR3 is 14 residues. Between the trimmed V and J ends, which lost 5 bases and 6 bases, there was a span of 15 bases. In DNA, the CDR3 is TGTGCCACCAGTGGCCCCCCAGGGTTCGATGGCTACACCTTC. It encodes CATSGPPGFDGYTF.

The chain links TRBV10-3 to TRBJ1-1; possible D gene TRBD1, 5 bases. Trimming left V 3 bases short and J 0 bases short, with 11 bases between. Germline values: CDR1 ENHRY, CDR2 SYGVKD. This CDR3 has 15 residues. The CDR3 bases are TGTGCCATCAGTGATTGGTTAGGGGTGAACACTGAAGCTTTCTTT. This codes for CAISDWLGVNTEAFF.

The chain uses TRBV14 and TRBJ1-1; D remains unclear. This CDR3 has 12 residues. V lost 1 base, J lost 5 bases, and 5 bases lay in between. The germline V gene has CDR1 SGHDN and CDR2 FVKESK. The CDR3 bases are TGTGCCAGCAGCCAAGGGTGGACTGAAGCTTTCTTT. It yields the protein CASSQGWTEAFF.

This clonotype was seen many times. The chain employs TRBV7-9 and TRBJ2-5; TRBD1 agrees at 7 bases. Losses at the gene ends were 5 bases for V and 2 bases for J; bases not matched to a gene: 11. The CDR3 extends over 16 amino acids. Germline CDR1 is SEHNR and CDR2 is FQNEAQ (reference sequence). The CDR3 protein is CASSPVGGDSQETQYF. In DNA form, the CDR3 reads TGTGCCAGCAGCCCGGTCGGTGGGGACAGTCAAGAGACCCAGTACTTC. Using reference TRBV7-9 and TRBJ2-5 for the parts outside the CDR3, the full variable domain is DTGVSQNPRHKITKRGQNVTFRCDPISEHNRLYWYRQTLGQGPEFLTYFQNEAQLEKSRLLSDRFSAERPKGSFSTLEIQRTEQGDSAMYLCASSPVGGDSQETQYFGPGTRLLVL.

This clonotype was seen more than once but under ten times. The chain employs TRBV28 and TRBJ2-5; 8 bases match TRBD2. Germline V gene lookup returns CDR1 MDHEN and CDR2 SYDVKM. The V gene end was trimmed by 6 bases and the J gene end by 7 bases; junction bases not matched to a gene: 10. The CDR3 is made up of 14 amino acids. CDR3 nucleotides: TGTGCCAGCAGCCTCTCCGGGGGGGTTGGGACCCAGTACTTC. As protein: CASSLSGGVGTQYF. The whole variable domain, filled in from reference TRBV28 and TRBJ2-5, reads DVKVTQSSRYLVKRTGEKVFLECVQDMDHENMFWYRQDPGLGLRLIYFSYDVKMKEKGDIPEGYSVSREKKERFSLILESASTNQTSMYLCASSLSGGVGTQYFGPGTRLLVL.

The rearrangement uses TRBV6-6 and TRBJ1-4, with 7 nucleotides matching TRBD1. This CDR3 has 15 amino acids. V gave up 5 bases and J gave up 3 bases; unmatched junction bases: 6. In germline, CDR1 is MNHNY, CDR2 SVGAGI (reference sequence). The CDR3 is CASSQNRGPNEKLFF. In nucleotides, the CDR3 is TGTGCCAGCAGTCAAAACAGGGGACCTAATGAAAAACTGTTTTTT.

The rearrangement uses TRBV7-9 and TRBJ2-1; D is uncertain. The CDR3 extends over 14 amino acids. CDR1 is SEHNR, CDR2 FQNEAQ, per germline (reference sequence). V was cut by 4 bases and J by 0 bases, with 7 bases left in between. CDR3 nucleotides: TGTGCCAGCAGCTCCCCCAGCTCCTACAATGAGCAGTTCTTC. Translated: CASSSPSSYNEQFF.

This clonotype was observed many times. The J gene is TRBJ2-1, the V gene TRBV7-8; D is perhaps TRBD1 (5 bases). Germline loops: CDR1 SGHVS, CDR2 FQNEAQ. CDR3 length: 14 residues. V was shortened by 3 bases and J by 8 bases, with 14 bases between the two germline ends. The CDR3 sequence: CASSLGFKGHEQFF. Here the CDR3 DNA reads TGTGCCAGCAGCTTGGGATTTAAGGGGCATGAGCAGTTCTTC.

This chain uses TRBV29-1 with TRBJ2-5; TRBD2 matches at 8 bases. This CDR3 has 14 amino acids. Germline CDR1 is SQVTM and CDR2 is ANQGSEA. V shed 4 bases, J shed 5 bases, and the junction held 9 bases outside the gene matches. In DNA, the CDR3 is TGCAGCGTTGCCCTCCGGGGGGGCCGGGAGACCCAGTACTTC. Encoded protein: CSVALRGGRETQYF.

The CDR3 DNA follows: TGTGCCAGCAGTCCGCGACTAGCGGGGGGGGGTGAGCAGTTCTTC. Translation gives CASSPRLAGGGEQFF. V gene TRBV28 combines with J gene TRBJ2-1, with 14 positions matching TRBD2. The V and J ends lost 5 bases and 9 bases, in that order; junction bases with no gene match: 6. The CDR3 has 15 residues. Germline V gene data show CDR1 as MDHEN and CDR2 as SYDVKM.

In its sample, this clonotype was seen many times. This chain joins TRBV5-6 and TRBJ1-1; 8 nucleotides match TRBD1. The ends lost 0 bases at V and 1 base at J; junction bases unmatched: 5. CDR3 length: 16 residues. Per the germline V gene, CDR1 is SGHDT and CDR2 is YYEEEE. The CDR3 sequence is CASSLEPGGRNTEAFF. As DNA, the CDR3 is TGTGCCAGCAGCTTGGAGCCAGGGGGCCGGAACACTGAAGCTTTCTTT.

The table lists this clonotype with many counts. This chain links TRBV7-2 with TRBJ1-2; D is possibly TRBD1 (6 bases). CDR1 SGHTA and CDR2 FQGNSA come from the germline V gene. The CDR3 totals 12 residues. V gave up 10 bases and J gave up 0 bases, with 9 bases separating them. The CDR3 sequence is CANGGPNYGYTF. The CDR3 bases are TGTGCCAACGGGGGGCCTAACTATGGCTACACCTTC.

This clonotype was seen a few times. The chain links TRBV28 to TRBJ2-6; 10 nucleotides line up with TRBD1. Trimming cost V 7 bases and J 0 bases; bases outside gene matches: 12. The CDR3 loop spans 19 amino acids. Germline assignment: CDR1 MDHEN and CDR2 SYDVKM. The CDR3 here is CASTSSLTGGRSGANVLTF. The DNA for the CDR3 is TGTGCCAGCACCTCTTCTTTGACAGGGGGCCGCTCTGGGGCCAACGTCCTGACTTTC.

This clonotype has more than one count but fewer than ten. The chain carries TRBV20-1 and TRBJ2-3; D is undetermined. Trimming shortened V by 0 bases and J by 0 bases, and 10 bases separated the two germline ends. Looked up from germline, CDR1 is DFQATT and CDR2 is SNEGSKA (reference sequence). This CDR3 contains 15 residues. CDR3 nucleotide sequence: TGCAGTGCTAGAGATCTTCCCGAGAGCACAGATACGCAGTATTTT. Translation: CSARDLPESTDTQYF.

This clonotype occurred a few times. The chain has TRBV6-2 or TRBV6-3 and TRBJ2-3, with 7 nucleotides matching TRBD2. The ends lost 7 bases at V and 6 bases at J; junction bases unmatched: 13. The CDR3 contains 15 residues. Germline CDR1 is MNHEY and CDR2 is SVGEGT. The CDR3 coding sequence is TGTGCCAGCAACAGTAGGGACTACCCCCCGGATACGCAGTATTTT. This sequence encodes CASNSRDYPPDTQYF.

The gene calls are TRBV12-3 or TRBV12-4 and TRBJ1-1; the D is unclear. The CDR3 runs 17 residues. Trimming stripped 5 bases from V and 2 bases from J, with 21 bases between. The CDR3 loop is CASSPRALMVPNTEAFF. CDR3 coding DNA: TGTGCCAGCAGTCCTCGGGCCTTAATGGTTCCAAACACTGAAGCTTTCTTT.

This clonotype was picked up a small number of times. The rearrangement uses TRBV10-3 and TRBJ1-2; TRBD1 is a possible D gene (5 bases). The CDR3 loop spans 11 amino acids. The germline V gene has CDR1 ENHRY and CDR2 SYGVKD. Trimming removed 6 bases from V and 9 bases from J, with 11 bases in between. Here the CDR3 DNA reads TGTGCCATCAGAATGGGACTAAGCTACACCTTC. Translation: CAIRMGLSYTF.

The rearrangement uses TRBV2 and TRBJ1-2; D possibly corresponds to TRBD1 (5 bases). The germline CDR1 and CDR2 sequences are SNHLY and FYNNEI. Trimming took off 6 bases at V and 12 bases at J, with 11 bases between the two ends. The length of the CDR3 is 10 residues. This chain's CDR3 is CASRGTPNTF. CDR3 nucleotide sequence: TGTGCCAGCAGGGGGACTCCAAACACCTTC.

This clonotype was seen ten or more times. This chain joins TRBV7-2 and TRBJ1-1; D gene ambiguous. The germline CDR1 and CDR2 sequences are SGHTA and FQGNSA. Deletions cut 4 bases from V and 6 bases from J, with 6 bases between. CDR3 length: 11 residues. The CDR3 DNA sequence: TGTGCCAGCAGCTACCCCGCTGAAGCTTTCTTT. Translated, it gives CASSYPAEAFF.

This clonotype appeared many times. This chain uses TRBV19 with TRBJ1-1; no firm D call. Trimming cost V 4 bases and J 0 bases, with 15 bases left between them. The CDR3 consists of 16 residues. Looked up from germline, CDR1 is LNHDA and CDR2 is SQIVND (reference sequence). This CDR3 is CASSTDPGFMNTEAFF. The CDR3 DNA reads TGTGCCAGTAGTACTGACCCGGGTTTCATGAACACTGAAGCTTTCTTT.

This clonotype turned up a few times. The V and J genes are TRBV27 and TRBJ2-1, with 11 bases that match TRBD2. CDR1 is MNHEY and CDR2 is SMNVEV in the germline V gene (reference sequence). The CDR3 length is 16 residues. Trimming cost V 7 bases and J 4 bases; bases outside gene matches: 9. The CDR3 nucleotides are TGTGCCAGCACCACTAGCGGGGGTAACCCTTACAATGAGCAGTTCTTC. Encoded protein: CASTTSGGNPYNEQFF.

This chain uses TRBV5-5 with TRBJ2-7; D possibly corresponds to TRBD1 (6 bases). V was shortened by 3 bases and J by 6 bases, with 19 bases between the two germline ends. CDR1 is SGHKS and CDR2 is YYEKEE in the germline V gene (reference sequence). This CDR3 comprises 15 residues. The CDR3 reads CASSSYRETYSEQYF. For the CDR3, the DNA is TGTGCCAGCAGCTCTTACAGGGAAACCTACTCCGAGCAGTACTTC.

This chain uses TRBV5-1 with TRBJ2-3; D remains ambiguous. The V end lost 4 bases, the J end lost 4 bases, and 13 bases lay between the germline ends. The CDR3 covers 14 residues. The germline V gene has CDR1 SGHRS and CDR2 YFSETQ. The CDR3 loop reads CASSLLGWADTQYF. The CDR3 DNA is TGCGCCAGCAGCCTGCTAGGATGGGCAGATACGCAGTATTTT.

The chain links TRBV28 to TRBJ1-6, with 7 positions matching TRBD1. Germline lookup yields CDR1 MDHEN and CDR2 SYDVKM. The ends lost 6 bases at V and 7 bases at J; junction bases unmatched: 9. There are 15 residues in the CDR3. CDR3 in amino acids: CASRPPGTVNSPLHF. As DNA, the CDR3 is TGTGCCAGCAGACCACCCGGGACAGTGAATTCACCCCTCCACTTT. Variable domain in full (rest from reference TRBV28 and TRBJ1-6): DVKVTQSSRYLVKRTGEKVFLECVQDMDHENMFWYRQDPGLGLRLIYFSYDVKMKEKGDIPEGYSVSREKKERFSLILESASTNQTSMYLCASRPPGTVNSPLHFGNGTRLTVT.

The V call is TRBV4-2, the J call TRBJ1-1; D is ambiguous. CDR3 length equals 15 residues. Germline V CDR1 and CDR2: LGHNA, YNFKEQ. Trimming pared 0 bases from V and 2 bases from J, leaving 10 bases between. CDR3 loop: CASSQDLQLNTEAFF. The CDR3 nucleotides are TGTGCCAGCAGCCAAGATCTCCAGCTCAACACTGAAGCTTTCTTT.